Below, 20 T cell receptor beta chains from the same sample are listed, as sequenced in a study of sequential checkpoint blockade in melanoma (dated by TCRdb to about 2019). Library creation used the immunoSEQ multiplex PCR assay. This immuneACCESS table, as held by TCRdb, lists in-frame sequences with V and J called but not all clones. Of the missing ones, under half trace to an unresolved V gene in checked studies; the others have no known cause. The sample table holds over 15,000 clones, of which approximately 57% were seen once. Jointly, the top ten make up 15% to 20% of the sample. The label giving this sample's treatment or condition can be read as: randomized to nivolumab then ipilimumab (arm A) or the reverse (arm B). The input for sequencing was CD8+ T cells sorted from blood (inferred from file names), taken from a patient given nivolumab and ipilimumab in sequence. The receptors shown here come from a human donor with melanoma.

This chain uses TRBV30 with TRBJ2-5; 11 bases align to TRBD1. V shed 4 bases and J 5 bases; nucleotides not matched to a gene: 9. The germline V gene encodes CDR1 GTSNPN and CDR2 SVGIG (reference sequence). The CDR3 spans 15 residues. The CDR3 here is CAWTFRTGGRETQYF. DNA of the CDR3: TGTGCCTGGACCTTTAGGACAGGGGGCCGGGAGACCCAGTACTTC.

This chain links TRBV28 with TRBJ1-5; 7 positions agree with TRBD1. V dropped 6 bases and J dropped 7; count of bases not matched to a gene: 15. CDR1 is MDHEN and CDR2 is SYDVKM in the germline V gene. This CDR3 is built from 16 residues. The CDR3 reads CASRTAIAGGEQPQHF. For the CDR3, the DNA is TGTGCCAGCAGGACCGCTATTGCAGGGGGTGAACAGCCCCAGCATTTT. Full variable domain (missing parts from reference TRBV28 and TRBJ1-5): DVKVTQSSRYLVKRTGEKVFLECVQDMDHENMFWYRQDPGLGLRLIYFSYDVKMKEKGDIPEGYSVSREKKERFSLILESASTNQTSMYLCASRTAIAGGEQPQHFGDGTRLSIL.

V usage is TRBV30 and J usage is TRBJ2-7; D is unclear. V dropped 4 bases and J dropped 2 bases, with 12 bases sitting between them. Germline V gene sequence: CDR1 GTSNPN, CDR2 SVGIG (reference sequence). The length of the CDR3 is 13 residues. The chain's CDR3 is CAWTSLSTYEQYF. Here the CDR3 DNA reads TGTGCCTGGACCTCTCTGTCTACCTACGAGCAGTACTTC.

Notes on this clone: Other nucleotide sequences in the sample specify the same CDR3. This chain joins TRBV9 and TRBJ2-7; 11 bases are shared with TRBD1. The CDR3 sequence is 14 residues long. V shed 3 bases, J shed 4 bases, and the junction held 3 bases outside the gene matches. The germline V gene has CDR1 SGDLS and CDR2 YYNGEE. Here the CDR3 reads CASSAGTGGYEQYF. CDR3 sequence (DNA): TGTGCCAGCAGCGCGGGGACAGGGGGGTACGAGCAGTACTTC. The variable domain in full, with the rest retrieved from reference TRBV9 and TRBJ2-7, is DSGVTQTPKHLITATGQRVTLRCSPRSGDLSVYWYQQSLDQGLQFLIQYYNGEERAKGNILERFSAQQFPDLHSELNLSSLELGDSALYFCASSAGTGGYEQYFGPGTRLTVT.

This chain connects TRBV6-1 to TRBJ1-2; D gene ambiguous. V was trimmed by 4 bases and J by 7 bases, leaving 7 bases between them. Germline CDR1 is MNHNS and CDR2 is SASEGT. This CDR3 is 11 amino acids long. CDR3 protein: CASSAPSGYTF. The CDR3 bases are TGTGCCAGCAGTGCCCCTAGTGGCTACACCTTC.

The rearrangement links TRBV6-5 to TRBJ1-5, with 10 bases lining up with TRBD1. Germline assignment: CDR1 MNHEY and CDR2 SVGAGI. There are 13 residues in the CDR3. V lost 0 bases, J lost 15 bases, and 5 bases stayed unmatched. CDR3 amino acids: CASSYSPGQGWHF. DNA for the CDR3: TGTGCCAGCAGTTACTCGCCGGGACAGGGGTGGCATTTT.

The chain carries TRBV2 and TRBJ2-3; D remains unclear. Germline assignment: CDR1 SNHLY and CDR2 FYNNEI. V was clipped by 4 bases and J by 2 bases, with 7 bases between them. This CDR3 region has 13 residues. The CDR3, as DNA: TGTGCCAGCAGTGTTTCCTACACAGATACGCAGTATTTT. Its protein is CASSVSYTDTQYF.

The J gene is TRBJ2-3, the V gene TRBV14, with D tentatively TRBD2 (6 bases). There are 17 residues in the CDR3. The germline gives CDR1 SGHDN, CDR2 FVKESK. The V and J ends lost 4 bases and 0 bases respectively, with 17 bases between them. CDR3 bases: TGTGCCAGCAGCCCGCTATTCGGAGCGGGCAGCACAGATACGCAGTATTTT. Protein product: CASSPLFGAGSTDTQYF.

This chain joins TRBV27 and TRBJ1-2, with D maybe TRBD1 (6 bases). The CDR3 has 13 residues. The germline V gene encodes CDR1 MNHEY and CDR2 SMNVEV (reference sequence). Trimming removed 0 bases at V and 4 bases at J, with 6 bases between. CDR3 in amino acids: CASSLSGGYGYTF. The CDR3 DNA is TGTGCCAGCAGTTTATCAGGGGGCTATGGCTACACCTTC.

Written as DNA, the CDR3 is TGTGCCAGCAGCTTGTCGGGGGGGCCTTTTAACTATGGCTACACCTTC. It codes for CASSLSGGPFNYGYTF. The chain carries TRBV5-6 and TRBJ1-2; D is possibly TRBD1 (6 bases). This CDR3 spans 16 amino acids. Germline CDR1 is SGHDT and CDR2 is YYEEEE. The germline V and J ends were trimmed by 1 base and 1 base, with 14 bases remaining between them.

The J gene is TRBJ2-3, the V gene TRBV11-2, with D perhaps TRBD1 (6 bases). CDR1 and CDR2 from the germline V gene are SGHAT and FQNNGV. CDR3 length: 12 residues. V lost 5 bases, J lost 9 bases, and 12 bases lay in between. The CDR3 sequence is CASSPRTVTQYF. Written as DNA, the CDR3 is TGTGCCAGCAGCCCAAGGACAGTAACGCAGTATTTT.

The chain links TRBV10-3 to TRBJ2-5; weak D call: TRBD2 (6 bases). V was cut by 2 bases and J by 5 bases, with 12 bases left in between. The CDR3 length is 14 residues. CDR1 is ENHRY and CDR2 is SYGVKD in the germline V gene. CDR3 residues: CAISEPGDGETQYF. The CDR3 DNA reads as TGTGCCATCAGTGAGCCGGGGGACGGGGAGACCCAGTACTTC.

This clone was observed a single time. The chain recombines TRBV14 with TRBJ2-2, with D perhaps TRBD2 (6 bases). V was cut by 4 bases and J by 4 bases, with 19 bases left in between. The CDR3 covers 17 residues. Germline V gene data show CDR1 as SGHDN and CDR2 as FVKESK. CDR3 sequence: CASSREEEHYRTGELFF. The CDR3, as DNA: TGTGCCAGCAGCCGGGAGGAGGAACACTACCGCACCGGGGAGCTGTTTTTT.

A remark on this clone: A read error may account for a junction end that differs from germline. The chain carries TRBV9 and TRBJ1-2; TRBD1 matches 7 bases. Germline CDR1 is SGDLS and CDR2 is YYNGEE. The CDR3 covers 16 residues. CDR3 residues: CASSVGSPGTDILFAF. The CDR3 coding sequence is TGTGCCAGCAGCGTAGGATCCCCCGGGACAGATATTTTGTTCGCCTTC.

The chain joins TRBV14 to TRBJ2-7, with D possibly matching TRBD2 (5 bases). This CDR3 comprises 14 residues. The germline CDR1 and CDR2 sequences are SGHDN and FVKESK. Between the trimmed V and J ends, which lost 3 bases and 0 bases, there was a span of 9 bases. CDR3 nucleotides: TGTGCCAGCAGCCACCCCGGGAACTCCTACGAGCAGTACTTC. Its protein product is CASSHPGNSYEQYF.

This clone came up a few times. This sequence joins TRBV6-5 and TRBJ2-7; possible D gene TRBD1, 6 bases. This CDR3 is 14 amino acids long. Deletions cut 5 bases from V and 2 bases from J, with 13 bases between. Per germline, CDR1 MNHEY and CDR2 SVGAGI. In DNA form, the CDR3 reads TGTGCCAGCAGTCAGGGGACCAGCCCCTACGAGCAGTACTTC. Its translation is CASSQGTSPYEQYF.

This clone was recorded a few times. The genes are TRBV7-9 and TRBJ1-3, with 9 bases matching TRBD1. The V and J ends lost 4 bases and 2 bases, in that order; junction bases with no gene match: 6. This CDR3 is built from 16 residues. Germline V gene data show CDR1 as SEHNR and CDR2 as FQNEAQ (reference sequence). In nucleotides, the CDR3 is TGTGCCAGCAGCTCGACCAGGACAGGGGCTGGAAACACCATATATTTT. It encodes CASSSTRTGAGNTIYF.

This sequence joins TRBV5-6 and TRBJ2-7; 10 bases are a match to TRBD1. Germline CDR1 and CDR2: SGHDT and YYEEEE. V shed 0 bases and J 4 bases; nucleotides not matched to a gene: 4. The CDR3 totals 15 residues. The CDR3 sequence: CASSLGGTGVYEQYF. The CDR3, as DNA: TGTGCCAGCAGCTTGGGCGGGACAGGGGTTTACGAGCAGTACTTC.

J is TRBJ1-2 and V is TRBV4-2; D remains ambiguous. This CDR3 comprises 13 residues. Germline V gene data show CDR1 as LGHNA and CDR2 as YNFKEQ. V shed 5 bases and J shed 0 bases, with 7 bases lying between them. The chain's CDR3 is CASSSEPNYGYTF. CDR3 bases: TGTGCCAGCAGCTCCGAGCCTAACTATGGCTACACCTTC.

The chain uses TRBV6-1 and TRBJ1-6; 7 bases match TRBD1. Germline-derived CDR1 and CDR2 are MNHNS and SASEGT. With V trimmed by 6 bases and J by 7 bases, 9 bases remained unmatched. This CDR3 contains 15 residues. The DNA for the CDR3 is TGTGCCAGCAGGCTGGCAGGGGGAGAGAATTCACCCCTCCACTTT. Protein product: CASRLAGGENSPLHF.